This note documents a single T cell receptor (gamma chain) sequence. As yet, its antigen is unknown. Additional DNA sequences in this sample encode the identical CDR3. TCRdb re-called the PCR reads using CATT. The sample carries several thousand gamma-chain clones, about 47% recorded once. This specimen comes from a study of human gamma delta and Vdelta1 T cells. The germline V gene encodes CDR1 VTNTFY and CDR2 YDVSTARD (reference sequence). The CDR3 extends over 11 amino acids. Trimming cost V 0 bases and J 13 bases; bases outside gene matches: 6. Overall study findings and caveats: Reportedly, Delta One T cells were polyclonal and broadly targeted acute myeloid leukemia.

The sequencing sample was made of Vdelta1 gamma-delta T cells from blood grown in culture (DOT cells). The chain links TRGV3 to TRGJ1 or TRGJ2. The receptor comes from a human donor in good health. The CDR3 nucleotides are TGTGCCACCTGGGACAGGCCACGAAAACTCTTT. Residues: CATWDRPRKLF.